The source of this T cell receptor beta chain is a study of blood T cell repertoires in COVID-19. Overall study: Samples came from the United States, Italy and Spain, spanning acute and convalescent COVID-19. The cDNA or gDNA used as material had been derived from T cells, B-cell-depleted T cells, or PBMCs.

Authors' methods: Estimation of nucleated cell counts relied on the amplification of reference gene primers. TCRdb's copy holds only in-frame clones and misses some; the assay was immunoSEQ multiplex PCR. V, J and clone size were drawn from that table, and D and trimming were deduced from the DNA. The sample lists fewer than 350,000 clones, less than 90% occurring once. Germline-derived CDR1 and CDR2 are SGHRS and YFSETQ. Unmatched junction bases numbered 2, after V lost 0 bases and J lost 4 bases. This CDR3 is built from 15 residues. Followed longitudinally, the Seattle patients had been enrolled during active infection.

The sample was peripheral blood. This rearrangement joins TRBV5-1 to TRBJ2-5, with 11 bases lining up with TRBD2. This receptor was identified in a woman in her 30s with COVID-19, enrolled during active disease. This CDR3 reads CASSLVAGGRETQYF. CDR3 DNA sequence: TGCGCCAGCAGCTTGGTAGCGGGGGGGCGAGAGACCCAGTACTTC.